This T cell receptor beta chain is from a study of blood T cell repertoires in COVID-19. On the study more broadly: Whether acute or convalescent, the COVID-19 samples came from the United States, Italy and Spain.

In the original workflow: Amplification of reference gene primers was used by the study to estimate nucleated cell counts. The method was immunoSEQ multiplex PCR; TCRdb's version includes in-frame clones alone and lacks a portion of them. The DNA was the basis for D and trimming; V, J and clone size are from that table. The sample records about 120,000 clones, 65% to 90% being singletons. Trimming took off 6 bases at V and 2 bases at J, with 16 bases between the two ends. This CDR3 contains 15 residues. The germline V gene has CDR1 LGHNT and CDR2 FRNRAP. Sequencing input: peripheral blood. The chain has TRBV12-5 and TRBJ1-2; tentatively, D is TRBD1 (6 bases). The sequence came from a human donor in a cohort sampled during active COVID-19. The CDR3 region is CASGPNDRTNYGYTF. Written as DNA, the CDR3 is TGTGCTAGTGGCCCCAACGACAGGACCAACTATGGCTACACCTTC. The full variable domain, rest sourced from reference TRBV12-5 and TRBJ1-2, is DARVTQTPRHKVTEMGQEVTMRCQPILGHNTVFWYRQTMMQGLELLAYFRNRAPLDDSGMPKDRFSAEMPDATLATLKIQPSEPRDSAVYFCASGPNDRTNYGYTFGSGTRLTVV.